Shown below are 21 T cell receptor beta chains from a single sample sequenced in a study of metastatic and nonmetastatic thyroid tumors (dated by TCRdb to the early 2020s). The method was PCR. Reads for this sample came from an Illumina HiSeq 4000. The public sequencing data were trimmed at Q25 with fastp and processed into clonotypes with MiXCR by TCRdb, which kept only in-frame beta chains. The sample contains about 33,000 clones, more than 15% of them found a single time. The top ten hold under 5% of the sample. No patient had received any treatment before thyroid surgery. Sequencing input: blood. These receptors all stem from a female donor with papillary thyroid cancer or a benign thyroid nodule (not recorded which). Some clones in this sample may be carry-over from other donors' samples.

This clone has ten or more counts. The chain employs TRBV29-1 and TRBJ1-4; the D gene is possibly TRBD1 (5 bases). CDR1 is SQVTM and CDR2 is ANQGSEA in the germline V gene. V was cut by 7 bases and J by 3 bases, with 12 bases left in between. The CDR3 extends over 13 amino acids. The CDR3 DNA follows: TGCAGCGCCTGGGACCTCTCTAATGAAAAACTGTTTTTT. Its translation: CSAWDLSNEKLFF.

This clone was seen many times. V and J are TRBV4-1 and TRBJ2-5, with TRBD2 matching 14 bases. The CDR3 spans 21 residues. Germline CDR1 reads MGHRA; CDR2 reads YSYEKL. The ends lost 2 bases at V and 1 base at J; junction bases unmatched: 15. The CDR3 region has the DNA TGCGCCAGCAGCCAAACTTTCGGACTAGCGGGAGGACGAGGGCGCCAAGAGACCCAGTACTTC. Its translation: CASSQTFGLAGGRGRQETQYF.

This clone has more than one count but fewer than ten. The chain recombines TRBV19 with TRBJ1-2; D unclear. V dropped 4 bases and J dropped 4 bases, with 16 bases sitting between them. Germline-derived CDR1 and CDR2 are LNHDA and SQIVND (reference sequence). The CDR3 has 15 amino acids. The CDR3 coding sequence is TGTGCCAGTAGTAAGGTGTGGGTGGCTGGCTATGGCTACACCTTC. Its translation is CASSKVWVAGYGYTF. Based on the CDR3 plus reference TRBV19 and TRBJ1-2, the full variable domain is DGGITQSPKYLFRKEGQNVTLSCEQNLNHDAMYWYRQDPGQGLRLIYYSQIVNDFQKGDIAEGYSVSREKKESFPLTVTSAQKNPTAFYLCASSKVWVAGYGYTFGSGTRLTVV.

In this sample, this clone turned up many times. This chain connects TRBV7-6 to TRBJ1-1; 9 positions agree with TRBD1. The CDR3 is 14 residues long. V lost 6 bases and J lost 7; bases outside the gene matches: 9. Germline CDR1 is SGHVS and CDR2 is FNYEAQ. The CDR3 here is CASSSDRGAGEAFF. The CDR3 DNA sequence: TGTGCCAGCAGTTCAGACAGGGGGGCCGGTGAAGCTTTCTTT. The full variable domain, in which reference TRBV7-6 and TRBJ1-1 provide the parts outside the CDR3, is GAGVSQSPRYKVTKRGQDVALRCDPISGHVSLYWYRQALGQGPEFLTYFNYEAQQDKSGLPNDRFSAERPEGSISTLTIQRTEQRDSAMYRCASSSDRGAGEAFFGQGTRLTVV.

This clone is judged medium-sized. CDR3 nucleotides: TGTGCCAGCAGTTTATCGATTGGGGGGAACACTGAAGCTTTCTTT. Its translation is CASSLSIGGNTEAFF. V usage is TRBV27 and J usage is TRBJ1-1; perhaps TRBD1 as D (5 bases). The germline V gene encodes CDR1 MNHEY and CDR2 SMNVEV (reference sequence). The V end lost 0 bases, the J end lost 1 base, and 9 bases lay between the germline ends. The CDR3 extends over 15 amino acids.

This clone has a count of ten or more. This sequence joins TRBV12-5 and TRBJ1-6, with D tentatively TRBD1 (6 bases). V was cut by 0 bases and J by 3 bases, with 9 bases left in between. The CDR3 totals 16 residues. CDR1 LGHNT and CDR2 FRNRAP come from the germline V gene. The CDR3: CASGLVIGGYNSPLHF. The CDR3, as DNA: TGTGCTAGTGGTTTGGTAATAGGGGGCTATAATTCACCCCTCCACTTT.

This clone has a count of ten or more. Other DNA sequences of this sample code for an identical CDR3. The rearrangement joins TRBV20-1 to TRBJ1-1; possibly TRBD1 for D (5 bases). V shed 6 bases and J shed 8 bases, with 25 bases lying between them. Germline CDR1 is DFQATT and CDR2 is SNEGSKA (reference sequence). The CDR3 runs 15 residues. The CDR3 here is CSAKPPGRRTGEAFF. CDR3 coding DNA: TGCAGTGCGAAACCTCCGGGACGGAGAACAGGCGAAGCTTTCTTT.

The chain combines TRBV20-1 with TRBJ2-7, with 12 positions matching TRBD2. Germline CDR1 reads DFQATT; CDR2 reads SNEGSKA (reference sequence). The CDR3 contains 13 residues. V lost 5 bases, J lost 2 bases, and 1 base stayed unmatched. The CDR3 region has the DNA TGCAGTGCTTCTAGCGGGAGGGCCTACGAGCAGTACGTC. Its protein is CSASSGRAYEQYV.

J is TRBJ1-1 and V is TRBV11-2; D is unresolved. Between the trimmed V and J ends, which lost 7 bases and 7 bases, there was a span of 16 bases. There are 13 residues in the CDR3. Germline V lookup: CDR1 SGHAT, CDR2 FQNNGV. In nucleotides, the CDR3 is TGTGCCAGCATCTCCCTTAGTGCAATTGAAGCTTTCTTT. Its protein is CASISLSAIEAFF.

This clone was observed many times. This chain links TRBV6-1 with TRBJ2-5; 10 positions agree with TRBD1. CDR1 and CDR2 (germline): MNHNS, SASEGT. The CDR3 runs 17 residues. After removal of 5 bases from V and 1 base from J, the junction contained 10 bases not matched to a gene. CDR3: CASSRMGQGTLQETQYF. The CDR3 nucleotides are TGTGCCAGCAGTCGTATGGGACAGGGGACACTCCAAGAGACCCAGTACTTC.

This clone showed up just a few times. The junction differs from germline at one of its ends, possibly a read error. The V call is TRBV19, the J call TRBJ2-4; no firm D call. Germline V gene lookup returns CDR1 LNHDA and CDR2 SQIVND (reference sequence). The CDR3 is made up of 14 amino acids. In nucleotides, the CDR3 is TGTGCCAGTAGTGACCGGATCAGAGAAAACATTAAGTACTTC. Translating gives CASSDRIRENIKYF.

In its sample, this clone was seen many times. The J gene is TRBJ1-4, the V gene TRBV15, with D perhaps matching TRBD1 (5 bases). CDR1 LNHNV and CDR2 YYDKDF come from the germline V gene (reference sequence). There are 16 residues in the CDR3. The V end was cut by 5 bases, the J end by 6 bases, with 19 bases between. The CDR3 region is CATSWPGTAGHEKLFF. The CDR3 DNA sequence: TGTGCCACCAGCTGGCCCGGGACGGCAGGGCATGAAAAACTGTTTTTT.

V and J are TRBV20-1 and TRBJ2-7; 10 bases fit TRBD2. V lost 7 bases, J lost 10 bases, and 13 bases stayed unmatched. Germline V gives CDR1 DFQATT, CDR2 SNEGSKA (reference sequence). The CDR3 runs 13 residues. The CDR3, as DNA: TGCAGTGTCCAGCGGGGGGGCACCTACTATCAGTACTTC. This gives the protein CSVQRGGTYYQYF.

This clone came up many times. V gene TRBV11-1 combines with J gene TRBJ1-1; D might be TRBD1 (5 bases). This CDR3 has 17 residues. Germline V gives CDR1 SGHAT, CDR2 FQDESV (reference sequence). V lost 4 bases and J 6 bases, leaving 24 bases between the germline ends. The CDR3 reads CASSSHDWGGLLSEAFF. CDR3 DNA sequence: TGTGCCAGCAGCTCCCACGACTGGGGGGGTTTATTATCTGAAGCTTTCTTT.

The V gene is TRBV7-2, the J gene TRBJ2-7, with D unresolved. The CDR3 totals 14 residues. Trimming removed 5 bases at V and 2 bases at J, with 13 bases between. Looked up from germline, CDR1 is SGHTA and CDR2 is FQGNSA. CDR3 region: CASSRLVKTYEQYF. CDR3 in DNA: TGTGCCAGCAGCCGGCTAGTAAAAACCTACGAGCAGTACTTC.

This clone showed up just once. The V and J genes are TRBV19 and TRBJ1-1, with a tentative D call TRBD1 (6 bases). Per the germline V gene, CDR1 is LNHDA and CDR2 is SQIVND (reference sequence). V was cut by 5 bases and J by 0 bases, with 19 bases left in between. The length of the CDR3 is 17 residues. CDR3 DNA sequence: TGTGCCAGTAGTGTAAGGCAGGGGAGAGCCATGAACACTGAAGCTTTCTTT. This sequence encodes CASSVRQGRAMNTEAFF.

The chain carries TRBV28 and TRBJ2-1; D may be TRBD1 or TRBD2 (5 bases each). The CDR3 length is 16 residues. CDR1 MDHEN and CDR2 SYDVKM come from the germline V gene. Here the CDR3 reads CASLPWSGEGRNEQFF. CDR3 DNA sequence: TGTGCAAGCCTTCCCTGGTCAGGAGAGGGACGGAATGAGCAGTTCTTC.

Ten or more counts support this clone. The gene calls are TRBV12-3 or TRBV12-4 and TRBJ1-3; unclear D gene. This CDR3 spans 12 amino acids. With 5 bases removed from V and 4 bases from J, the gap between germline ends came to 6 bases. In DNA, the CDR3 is TGTGCCAGCAGTAACGCAGGAAACACCATATATTTT. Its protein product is CASSNAGNTIYF.

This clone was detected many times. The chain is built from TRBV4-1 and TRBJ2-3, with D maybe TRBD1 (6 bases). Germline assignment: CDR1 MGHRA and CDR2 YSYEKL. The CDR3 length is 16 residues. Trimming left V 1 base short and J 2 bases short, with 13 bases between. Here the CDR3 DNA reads TGCGCCAGCAGCCAAGTACCAGGGGCAGACACAGATACGCAGTATTTT. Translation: CASSQVPGADTDTQYF.

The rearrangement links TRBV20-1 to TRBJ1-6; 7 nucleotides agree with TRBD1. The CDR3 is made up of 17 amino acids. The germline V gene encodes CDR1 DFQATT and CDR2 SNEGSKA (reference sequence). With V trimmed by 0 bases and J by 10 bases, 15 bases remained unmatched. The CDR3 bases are TGCAGTGCTAGAGATTGGGACAGTGGGTTTGTCGGGTCACCCCTCCACTTT. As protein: CSARDWDSGFVGSPLHF.

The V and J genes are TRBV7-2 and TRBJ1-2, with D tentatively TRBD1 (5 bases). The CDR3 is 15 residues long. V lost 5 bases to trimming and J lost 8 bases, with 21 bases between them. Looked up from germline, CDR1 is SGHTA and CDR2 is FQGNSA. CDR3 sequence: CASSLGRGAAPGYTF. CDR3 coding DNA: TGTGCCAGCAGCCTGGGCCGCGGGGCTGCCCCAGGCTACACCTTC.